This T cell receptor beta chain was recorded in a study of T cells in Graves' hyperthyroidism and ophthalmopathy. Study results and limitations: Most clonotypes expanded in thyroid above 0.001 were likewise present in blood.

V lost 1 base, J lost 1 base, and 4 bases lay in between. Germline assignment: CDR1 MDHEN and CDR2 SYDVKM. The CDR3 is made up of 13 amino acids. Regions amplified from RNA transcripts were the TCR beta CDR3 regions. HTBI primers drove first-round RT-PCR of the TCR CDR3. TCRdb reanalysed the multiplex PCR reads using MiXCR and keeps one entry per CDR3 protein. The sample holds about 380,000 distinct CDR3 sequences; approximately 13% are singletons and the top ten take less than 25%. This clonotype was seen many times. Its antigen is still unknown. The clonotype was recovered from a man aged 25-45 years with Graves' hyperthyroidism that later progressed to Graves' ophthalmopathy. Sequencing was performed on blood. V usage is TRBV28 and J usage is TRBJ1-1, with D unclear. Here the CDR3 DNA reads TGTGCCAGCAGTTTATCGGGGAACACTGAAGCTTTCTTT. Translated: CASSLSGNTEAFF.